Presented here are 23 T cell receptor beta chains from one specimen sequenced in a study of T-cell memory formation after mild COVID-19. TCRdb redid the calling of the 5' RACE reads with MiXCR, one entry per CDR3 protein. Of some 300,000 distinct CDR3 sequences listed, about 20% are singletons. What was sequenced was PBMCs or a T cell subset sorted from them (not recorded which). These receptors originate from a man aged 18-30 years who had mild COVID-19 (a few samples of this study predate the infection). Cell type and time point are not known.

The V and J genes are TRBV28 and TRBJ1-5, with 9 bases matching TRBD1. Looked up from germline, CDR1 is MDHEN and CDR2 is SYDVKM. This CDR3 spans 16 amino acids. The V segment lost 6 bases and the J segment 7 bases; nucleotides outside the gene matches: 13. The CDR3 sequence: CASSPTRGQGGQPQHF. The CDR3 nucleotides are TGTGCCAGCAGCCCCACCCGGGGACAGGGAGGCCAGCCCCAGCATTTT.

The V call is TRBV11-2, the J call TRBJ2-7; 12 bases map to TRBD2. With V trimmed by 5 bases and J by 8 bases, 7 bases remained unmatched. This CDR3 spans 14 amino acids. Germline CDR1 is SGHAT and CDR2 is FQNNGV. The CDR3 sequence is CASSPTSGGTKQYF. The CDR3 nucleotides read TGTGCCAGCAGCCCCACTAGCGGGGGGACCAAGCAGTACTTC.

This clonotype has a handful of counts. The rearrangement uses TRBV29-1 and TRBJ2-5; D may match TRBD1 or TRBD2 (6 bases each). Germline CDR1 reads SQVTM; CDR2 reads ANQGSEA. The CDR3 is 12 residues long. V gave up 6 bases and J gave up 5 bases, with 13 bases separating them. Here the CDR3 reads CSVGPGAETQYF. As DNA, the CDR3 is TGCAGCGTGGGCCCGGGGGCCGAGACCCAGTACTTC.

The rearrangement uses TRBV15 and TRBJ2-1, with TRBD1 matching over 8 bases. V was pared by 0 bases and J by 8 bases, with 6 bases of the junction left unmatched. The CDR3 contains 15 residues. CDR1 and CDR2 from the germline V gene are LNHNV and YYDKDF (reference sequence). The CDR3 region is CATSRDRGTGDEQFF. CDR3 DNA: TGTGCCACCAGCAGAGATAGGGGGACAGGCGATGAGCAGTTCTTC.

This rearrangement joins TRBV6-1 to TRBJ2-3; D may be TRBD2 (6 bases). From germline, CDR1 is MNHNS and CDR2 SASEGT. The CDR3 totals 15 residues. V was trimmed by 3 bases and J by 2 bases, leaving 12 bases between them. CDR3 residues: CASSDLGRNTDTQYF. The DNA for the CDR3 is TGTGCCAGCAGTGATCTGGGGAGGAACACAGATACGCAGTATTTT.

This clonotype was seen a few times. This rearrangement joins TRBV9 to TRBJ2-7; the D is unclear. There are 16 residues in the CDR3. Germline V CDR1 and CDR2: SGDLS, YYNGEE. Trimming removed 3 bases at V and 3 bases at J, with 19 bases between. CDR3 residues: CASSEESRLGYYEQYV. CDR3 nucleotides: TGTGCCAGCAGCGAAGAATCCCGGTTGGGATACTACGAGCAGTACGTC.

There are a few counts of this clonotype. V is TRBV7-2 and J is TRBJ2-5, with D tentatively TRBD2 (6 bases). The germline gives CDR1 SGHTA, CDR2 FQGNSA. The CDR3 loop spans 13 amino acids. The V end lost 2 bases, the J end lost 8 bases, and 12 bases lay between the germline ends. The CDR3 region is CASSLLPAGTQYF. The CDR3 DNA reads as TGTGCCAGCAGCTTACTCCCAGCGGGTACCCAGTACTTC.

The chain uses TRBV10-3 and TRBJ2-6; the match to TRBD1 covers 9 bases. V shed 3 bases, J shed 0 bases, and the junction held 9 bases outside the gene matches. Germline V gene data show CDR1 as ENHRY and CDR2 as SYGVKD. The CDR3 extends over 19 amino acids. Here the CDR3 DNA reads TGTGCCATCAGTGACCCCGTCGGGACAGGGAGCTCTGGGGCCAACGTCCTGACTTTC. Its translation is CAISDPVGTGSSGANVLTF.

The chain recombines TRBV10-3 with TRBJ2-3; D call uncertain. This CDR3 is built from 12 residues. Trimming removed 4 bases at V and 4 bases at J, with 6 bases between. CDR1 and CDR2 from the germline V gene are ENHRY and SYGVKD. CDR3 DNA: TGTGCCATCAGTGCGGTGGCAGATACGCAGTATTTT. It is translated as CAISAVADTQYF.

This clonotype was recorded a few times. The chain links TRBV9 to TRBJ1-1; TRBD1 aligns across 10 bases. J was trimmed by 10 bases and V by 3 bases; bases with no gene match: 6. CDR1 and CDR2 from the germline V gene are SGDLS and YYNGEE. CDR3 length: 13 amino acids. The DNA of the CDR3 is TGTGCCAGCAGCGGCAGACAGGGGGCCGGAGCTTTCTTT. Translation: CASSGRQGAGAFF.

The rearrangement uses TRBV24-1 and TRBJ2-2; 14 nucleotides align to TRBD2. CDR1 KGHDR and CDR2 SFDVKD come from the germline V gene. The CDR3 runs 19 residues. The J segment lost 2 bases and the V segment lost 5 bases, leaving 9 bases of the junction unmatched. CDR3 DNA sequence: TGTGCCACCAGTGCTCCGCAGACTAGCGGGGGGGAAAACACCGGGGAGCTGTTTTTT. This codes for CATSAPQTSGGENTGELFF.

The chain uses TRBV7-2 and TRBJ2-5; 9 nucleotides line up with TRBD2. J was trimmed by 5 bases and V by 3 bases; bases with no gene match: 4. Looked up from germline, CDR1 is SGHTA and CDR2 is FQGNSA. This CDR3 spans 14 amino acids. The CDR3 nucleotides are TGTGCCAGCAGCTTTAGCGGGGGCTGGGAGACCCAGTACTTC. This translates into CASSFSGGWETQYF.

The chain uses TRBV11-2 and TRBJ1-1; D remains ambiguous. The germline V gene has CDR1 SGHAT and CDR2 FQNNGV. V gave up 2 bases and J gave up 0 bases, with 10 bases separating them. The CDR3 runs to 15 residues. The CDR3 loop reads CASSLYATLNTEAFF. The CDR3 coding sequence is TGTGCCAGCAGCTTATATGCGACCTTGAACACTGAAGCTTTCTTT.

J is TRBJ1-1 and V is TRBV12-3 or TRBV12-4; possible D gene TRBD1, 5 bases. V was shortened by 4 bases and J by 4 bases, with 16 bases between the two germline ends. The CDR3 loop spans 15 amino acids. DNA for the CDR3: TGTGCCAGCAGTTCCCCACTCGACAGACGCACTGAAGCTTTCTTT. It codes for CASSSPLDRRTEAFF.

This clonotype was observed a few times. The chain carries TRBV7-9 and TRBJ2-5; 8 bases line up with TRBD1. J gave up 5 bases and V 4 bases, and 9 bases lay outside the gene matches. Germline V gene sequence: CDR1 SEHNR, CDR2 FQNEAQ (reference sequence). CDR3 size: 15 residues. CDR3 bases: TGTGCCAGCAGCTCAGGCGACAGGGGCCACGAGACCCAGTACTTC. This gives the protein CASSSGDRGHETQYF.

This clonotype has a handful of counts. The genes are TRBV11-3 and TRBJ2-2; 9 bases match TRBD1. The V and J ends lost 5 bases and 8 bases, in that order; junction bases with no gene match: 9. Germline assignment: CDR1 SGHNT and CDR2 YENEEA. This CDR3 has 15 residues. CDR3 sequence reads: CASSPGQGGEGELFF. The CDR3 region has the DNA TGTGCCAGCAGCCCGGGACAGGGTGGAGAAGGGGAGCTGTTTTTT.

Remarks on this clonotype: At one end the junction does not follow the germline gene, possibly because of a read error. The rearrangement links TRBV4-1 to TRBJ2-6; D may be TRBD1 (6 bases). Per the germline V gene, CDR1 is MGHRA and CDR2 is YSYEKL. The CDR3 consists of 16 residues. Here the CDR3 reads CASSPETGSGDNVLTF. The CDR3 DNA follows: TGCGCCAGCAGCCCAGAAACAGGGTCTGGGGACAACGTCCTGACTTTC.

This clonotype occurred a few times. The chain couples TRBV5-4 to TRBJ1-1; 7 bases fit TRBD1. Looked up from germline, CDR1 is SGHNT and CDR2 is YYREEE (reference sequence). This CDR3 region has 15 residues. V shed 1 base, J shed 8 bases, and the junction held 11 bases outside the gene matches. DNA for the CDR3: TGTGCCAGCAGCTTGTCTTGGACAGGTCCTAGAGAAGCTTTCTTT. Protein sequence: CASSLSWTGPREAFF.

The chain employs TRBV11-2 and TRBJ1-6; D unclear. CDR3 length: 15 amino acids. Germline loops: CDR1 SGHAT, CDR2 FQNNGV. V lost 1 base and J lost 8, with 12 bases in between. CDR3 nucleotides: TGTGCCAGCAGCTTAGGTTTCGCCCGTTATTCACCCCTCCACTTT. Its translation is CASSLGFARYSPLHF.

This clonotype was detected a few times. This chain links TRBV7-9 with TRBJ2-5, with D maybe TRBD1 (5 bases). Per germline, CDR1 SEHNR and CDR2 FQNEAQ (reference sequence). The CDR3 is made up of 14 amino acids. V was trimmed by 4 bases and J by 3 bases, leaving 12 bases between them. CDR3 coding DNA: TGTGCCAGCAGCTCCCCAGGGCAAAAAGAGACCCAGTACTTC. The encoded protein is CASSSPGQKETQYF.

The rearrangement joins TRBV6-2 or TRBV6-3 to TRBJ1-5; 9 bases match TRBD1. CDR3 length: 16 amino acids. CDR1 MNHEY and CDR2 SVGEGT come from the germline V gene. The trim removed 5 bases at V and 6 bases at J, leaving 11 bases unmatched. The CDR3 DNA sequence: TGTGCCAGCAGTCGGGACCGGGACAGGGTAGGTCAGCCCCAGCATTTT. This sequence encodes CASSRDRDRVGQPQHF.

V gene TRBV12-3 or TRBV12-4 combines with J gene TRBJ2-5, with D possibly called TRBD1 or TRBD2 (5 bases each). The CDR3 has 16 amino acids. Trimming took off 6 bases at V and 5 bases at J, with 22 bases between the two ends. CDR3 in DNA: TGTGCCAGCAGCCCCGAGGGGCGGTCGGGGTCGGAGACCCAGTACTTC. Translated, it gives CASSPEGRSGSETQYF.

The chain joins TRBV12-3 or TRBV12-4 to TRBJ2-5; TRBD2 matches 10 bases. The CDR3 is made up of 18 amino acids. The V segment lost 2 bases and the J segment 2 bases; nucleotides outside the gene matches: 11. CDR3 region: CASSLILAGEARQETQYF. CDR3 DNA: TGTGCCAGCAGTTTAATCCTAGCGGGGGAAGCGAGGCAAGAGACCCAGTACTTC.